Presented here are 17 T cell receptor beta chains from one specimen sequenced in a study of Ad26.COV2.S vaccination and SARS-CoV-2 variants. The method was immunoSEQ multiplex PCR; TCRdb's version includes in-frame clones alone and lacks a portion of them. This table holds 450,000 to 550,000 clones, 80% to 90% found once. Treatment denoted: 15 to 20 received Ad26.COV2.S at low or high dose, single or two shots; 5 received placebo; per-sample allocation not given. Sampling took place 63 days after the first vaccine or placebo injection. This sample comprised peripheral blood, obtained in a trial of Ad26.COV2.S vaccine versus placebo. These receptors were taken from a person aged 18-60 years who received the Ad26.COV2.S COVID-19 vaccine or a placebo.

The sample holds one count of this clone. The same CDR3 is also encoded by other DNA sequences in this sample. The chain links TRBV27 to TRBJ1-1; D remains ambiguous. The CDR3 is 14 residues long. V was trimmed by 3 bases and J by 2 bases, leaving 10 bases between them. CDR1 MNHEY and CDR2 SMNVEV come from the germline V gene (reference sequence). The DNA for the CDR3 is TGTGCCAGCAGTTTGATGGGCGGAAACACTGAAGCTTTCTTT. It specifies CASSLMGGNTEAFF.

The chain uses TRBV18 and TRBJ1-5, with no clear D. Per germline, CDR1 KGHSH and CDR2 LQKENI. CDR3 length: 13 amino acids. V was shortened by 2 bases and J by 3 bases, with 5 bases between the two germline ends. CDR3 nucleotide sequence: TGTGCCAGCTCACCAGACGACAATCAGCCCCAGCATTTT. It encodes CASSPDDNQPQHF.

The sample holds a few counts of this clone. The CDR3 region is CASSLADRDRTGELFF. CDR3 sequence (DNA): TGTGCCAGCAGCTTAGCCGACAGGGATCGCACCGGGGAGCTGTTTTTT. This rearrangement joins TRBV7-9 to TRBJ2-2; 7 nucleotides match TRBD1. V lost 0 bases, J lost 4 bases, and 5 bases stayed unmatched. The CDR3 runs 16 residues. Germline V gives CDR1 SEHNR, CDR2 FQNEAQ (reference sequence).

This clone was picked up one time. The chain links TRBV19 to TRBJ2-1, with D possibly TRBD1 on 6 matching bases. The CDR3 totals 14 residues. V was pared by 10 bases and J by 1 base, with 14 bases between. The germline V gene encodes CDR1 LNHDA and CDR2 SQIVND (reference sequence). The CDR3 DNA sequence: TGTGCCACCTCTAGGGGGTTATCCTACAATGAGCAGTTCTTC. Translating gives CATSRGLSYNEQFF. The full variable domain, rest sourced from reference TRBV19 and TRBJ2-1, is DGGITQSPKYLFRKEGQNVTLSCEQNLNHDAMYWYRQDPGQGLRLIYYSQIVNDFQKGDIAEGYSVSREKKESFPLTVTSAQKNPTAFYLCATSRGLSYNEQFFGPGTRLTVL.

This chain links TRBV5-1 with TRBJ2-7; 8 bases fit TRBD1. The CDR3 is made up of 14 amino acids. V shed 1 base and J 3 bases; nucleotides not matched to a gene: 3. Per the germline V gene, CDR1 is SGHRS and CDR2 is YFSETQ. The CDR3 sequence is CASSLSGTGYEQYF. CDR3 in DNA: TGCGCCAGCAGCTTGTCTGGGACAGGCTACGAGCAGTACTTC.

The chain combines TRBV5-1 with TRBJ2-1; no firm D call. Germline values: CDR1 SGHRS, CDR2 YFSETQ. The CDR3 covers 16 residues. V was trimmed by 3 bases and J by 0 bases, leaving 13 bases between them. CDR3 in DNA: TGCGCCAGCAGCTCGGTTTCTACGCCCTCCTACAATGAGCAGTTCTTC. Protein product: CASSSVSTPSYNEQFF.

The rearrangement links TRBV3-1 (or the pseudogene TRBV3-2) to TRBJ2-3; no firm D call. Trimming pared 5 bases from V and 2 bases from J, leaving 20 bases between. This CDR3 is built from 17 residues. The germline V gene has CDR1 LGHDT and CDR2 YNNKEL (reference sequence). Written as DNA, the CDR3 is TGTGCCAGCAGCTCGGGCCTTTCGTCTCGGGTCACAGATACGCAGTATTTT. Translation: CASSSGLSSRVTDTQYF.

The V and J genes are TRBV7-2 and TRBJ1-2; D gene ambiguous. The germline CDR1 and CDR2 sequences are SGHTA and FQGNSA. The CDR3 has 13 amino acids. V gave up 4 bases and J gave up 6 bases, with 12 bases separating them. CDR3: CASSWASPDGYTF. The CDR3 region has the DNA TGTGCCAGCAGCTGGGCTTCTCCGGATGGCTACACCTTC.

J is TRBJ2-3 and V is TRBV21-1. TRBV21-1 represents a pseudogene. This CDR3 region has 14 residues. This CDR3 is CASTANSSTDTQYF. As DNA, the CDR3 is TGTGCCAGCACAGCGAACAGTAGTACAGATACGCAGTATTTT.

CDR3 bases: TGTGCCAGCAGCCCAGCGGGGGGCACAGATACGCAGTATTTT. Its translation: CASSPAGGTDTQYF. The chain has TRBV28 and TRBJ2-3; 8 nucleotides line up with TRBD2. The CDR3 totals 14 residues. The germline V gene has CDR1 MDHEN and CDR2 SYDVKM. J gave up 1 base and V 6 bases, and 3 bases lay outside the gene matches.

This clone has just one count. V gene TRBV30 combines with J gene TRBJ1-4; perhaps TRBD1 as D (6 bases). The V end lost 4 bases, the J end lost 3 bases, and 12 bases lay between the germline ends. The CDR3 covers 14 residues. Germline V gene data show CDR1 as GTSNPN and CDR2 as SVGIG (reference sequence). The CDR3 protein is CAWNRVRSNEKLFF. In DNA, the CDR3 is TGTGCCTGGAACAGGGTGAGATCTAATGAAAAACTGTTTTTT.

The chain recombines TRBV12-3 or TRBV12-4 with TRBJ1-1; D remains ambiguous. Trimming stripped 6 bases from V and 6 bases from J, with 11 bases between. The CDR3 is 12 residues long. The CDR3 reads CASSWESAEAFF. CDR3 nucleotides: TGTGCCAGCAGCTGGGAATCGGCTGAAGCTTTCTTT.

Details on this clone: This sample includes further DNA sequences coding for the same CDR3. The J gene is TRBJ1-5, the V gene TRBV7-8, with a tentative D call TRBD1 (6 bases). The V end was cut by 2 bases, the J end by 0 bases, with 8 bases between. The V gene's germline CDR1 is SGHVS and CDR2 FQNEAQ. The CDR3 is made up of 15 amino acids. The CDR3 sequence: CASSLKGGSNQPQHF. The CDR3 DNA is TGTGCCAGCAGCTTAAAAGGGGGTAGCAATCAGCCCCAGCATTTT.

The rearrangement joins TRBV3-1 (or the pseudogene TRBV3-2) to TRBJ2-6; no reliable D call. Trimming left V 3 bases short and J 0 bases short, with 6 bases between. Germline loops: CDR1 LGHDT, CDR2 YNNKEL (reference sequence). The CDR3 has 15 residues. CDR3 protein: CASSHFSSGANVLTF. The CDR3 bases are TGTGCCAGCAGCCACTTTAGCTCTGGGGCCAACGTCCTGACTTTC.

This chain connects TRBV2 to TRBJ2-3; D is unresolved. The germline V gene encodes CDR1 SNHLY and CDR2 FYNNEI. This CDR3 contains 16 residues. The V end lost 3 bases, the J end lost 2 bases, and 15 bases lay between the germline ends. The CDR3 nucleotides read TGTGCCAGCAGTGAGAGGACCGTTCCAAACACAGATACGCAGTATTTT. Protein product: CASSERTVPNTDTQYF. The full variable domain, in which reference TRBV2 and TRBJ2-3 provide the parts outside the CDR3, is EPEVTQTPSHQVTQMGQEVILRCVPISNHLYFYWYRQILGQKVEFLVSFYNNEISEKSEIFDDQFSVERPDGSNFTLKIRSTKLEDSAMYFCASSERTVPNTDTQYFGPGTRLTVL.

The J gene is TRBJ2-7, the V gene TRBV19; unclear D gene. This CDR3 is 15 amino acids long. In germline, CDR1 is LNHDA, CDR2 SQIVND (reference sequence). The V gene lost 3 bases and the J gene lost 2 bases, with 14 bases spanning the gap. In DNA form, the CDR3 reads TGTGCCAGTAGTATTTACGCGTCACCAACCTACGAGCAGTACTTC. Encoded protein: CASSIYASPTYEQYF.

Turning to this clone: Other DNA sequences in the sample encode the same CDR3. The CDR3, as DNA: TGTGCCAGCAGCGTAGGTGTCAGTGGAAACACCATATATTTT. Protein product: CASSVGVSGNTIYF. This chain links TRBV9 with TRBJ1-3; D not certain. V was shortened by 0 bases and J by 3 bases, with 7 bases between the two germline ends. The CDR3 is 14 residues long. Germline CDR1 and CDR2: SGDLS and YYNGEE.